The clone carrying this T cell receptor beta chain was detected once. The CDR3 runs 13 residues. CDR1 and CDR2 from the germline V gene are SQVTM and ANQGSEA. Trimming took 7 bases from V and 7 from J, leaving 20 bases between them. The data were taken from a study of shared T cell receptors in the human thymus. Some clones are missing from TCRdb's copy, which holds only in-frame ones; the method was immunoSEQ multiplex PCR. The sample shows approximately 660,000 clones, approximately 88% of them seen only once. These data were likewise used in another study, on human thymus T cells. According to that study: Those donating were healthy Finnish infants in corrective surgery for congenital heart defects. The thymus was resected at corrective cardiac surgery. An apparent bias in V and J gene usage was seen in thymic and blood repertoires. Thymic TCR repertoires of unrelated people reportedly overlapped highly.

The sequence was obtained from a boy in the first two years of life with a congenital heart defect. The sequenced sample was thymocytes. The chain recombines TRBV29-1 with TRBJ2-7; D is undetermined. CDR3 residues: CSAQASGIGEQYF. The CDR3 DNA is TGCAGCGCCCAGGCCTCAGGAATTGGAGAGCAGTACTTC.